The 27 T cell receptor beta chains presented below share a single source sample, sequenced in a study of beta chain features in type 1 diabetes. What was sequenced were expressed TCRB transcripts, since all of the isolated RNA had been reverse transcribed. TCRdb keeps only in-frame clones here, not all; method: immunoSEQ multiplex PCR. The sample records 110,000 to 150,000 clones, less than 10% being singletons. The sequenced sample consisted of central memory CD4+ T cells from blood. The source is a middle-aged woman in good health.

This clone was observed a few times. Other DNA sequences within the sample encode an identical CDR3. The chain combines TRBV5-4 with TRBJ2-5, with a weak D call TRBD2 (6 bases). This CDR3 has 14 amino acids. V was cut by 0 bases and J by 2 bases, with 8 bases left in between. CDR1 is SGHNT and CDR2 is YYREEE in the germline V gene (reference sequence). Here the CDR3 reads CASSLGGRQETQYF. DNA of the CDR3: TGTGCCAGCAGCTTGGGGGGGAGGCAAGAGACCCAGTACTTC. Complete variable domain (other parts from reference TRBV5-4 and TRBJ2-5): ETGVTQSPTHLIKTRGQQVTLRCSSQSGHNTVSWYQQALGQGPQFIFQYYREEENGRGNFPPRFSGLQFPNYSSELNVNALELDDSALYLCASSLGGRQETQYFGPGTRLLVL.

This rearrangement joins TRBV7-2 to TRBJ1-2; tentative D call: TRBD1 (5 bases). The V gene lost 2 bases and the J gene lost 8 bases, with 15 bases spanning the gap. The CDR3 is 14 residues long. The germline CDR1 and CDR2 sequences are SGHTA and FQGNSA. The CDR3 DNA reads TGTGCCAGCAGCTTATCCGCAGGGATCAAAGGCTACACCTTC. This gives the protein CASSLSAGIKGYTF.

This clone was found many times. The V call is TRBV7-6, the J call TRBJ1-5, with D possibly being TRBD1 (5 bases). Germline loops: CDR1 SGHVS, CDR2 FNYEAQ. V shed 2 bases and J shed 3 bases, with 11 bases lying between them. This CDR3 has 15 amino acids. CDR3 sequence (DNA): TGTGCCAGCAGCTTACAATCAGGGTTCAATCAGCCCCAGCATTTT. It specifies CASSLQSGFNQPQHF.

This clone was recorded a few times. The chain employs TRBV5-8 and TRBJ1-2; D is ambiguous. The CDR3 is 14 residues long. The V and J ends lost 2 bases and 4 bases respectively, with 12 bases between them. CDR1 and CDR2 (germline): SGHTS, YDEGEE. The CDR3: CASSFEPRVYGYTF. The CDR3 DNA sequence: TGTGCCAGCAGCTTTGAACCAAGAGTCTATGGCTACACCTTC. Full variable domain (remainder filled in from reference TRBV5-8 and TRBJ1-2): EAGVTQSPTHLIKTRGQQATLRCSPISGHTSVYWYQQALGLGLQFLLWYDEGEERNRGNFPPRFSGRQFPNYSSELNVNALELEDSALYLCASSFEPRVYGYTFGSGTRLTVV.

The rearrangement uses TRBV7-7 and TRBJ2-5; D not resolved. There are 12 residues in the CDR3. Trimming pared 1 base from V and 5 bases from J, leaving 5 bases between. The germline CDR1 and CDR2 sequences are SSHAT and FNYEAQ (reference sequence). CDR3 sequence (DNA): TGTGCCAGCAGCTTAGATCGGGAGACCCAGTACTTC. Protein product: CASSLDRETQYF.

This chain connects TRBV27 to TRBJ2-5; D perhaps matches TRBD2 (6 bases). The CDR3 loop spans 16 amino acids. V lost 5 bases to trimming and J lost 3 bases, with 19 bases between them. CDR1 is MNHEY and CDR2 is SMNVEV in the germline V gene (reference sequence). DNA of the CDR3: TGTGCCAGCAGTCCTTTCAGCCGGGGGAAAGAAGAGACCCAGTACTTC. This translates into CASSPFSRGKEETQYF.

This clone was counted at least ten times. The chain employs TRBV7-2 and TRBJ2-5; TRBD2 aligns across 14 bases. V shed 3 bases and J 3 bases; nucleotides not matched to a gene: 3. The CDR3 runs 16 residues. The germline V gene has CDR1 SGHTA and CDR2 FQGNSA. The CDR3 DNA reads as TGTGCCAGCAGCTTGGAGGGACTAGCGGGGGAAGAGACCCAGTACTTC. Encoded protein: CASSLEGLAGEETQYF.

The gene calls are TRBV27 and TRBJ2-5; D might be TRBD1 (5 bases). Germline V lookup: CDR1 MNHEY, CDR2 SMNVEV (reference sequence). V lost 5 bases and J lost 1, with 8 bases in between. This CDR3 has 13 amino acids. CDR3 sequence reads: CASSTRAQETQYF. DNA for the CDR3: TGTGCCAGCAGTACCAGGGCCCAAGAGACCCAGTACTTC.

The chain's CDR3 is CASSVAGRGRTEAFF. As DNA, the CDR3 is TGTGCCAGCAGCGTAGCTGGCAGGGGGAGGACTGAAGCTTTCTTT. The gene calls are TRBV9 and TRBJ1-1, with 7 bases lining up with TRBD1. With 0 bases clipped from V and 5 bases from J, the junction kept 7 bases outside the gene matches. There are 15 residues in the CDR3. In germline, CDR1 is SGDLS, CDR2 YYNGEE.

This clone was found a few times. The rearrangement links TRBV5-4 to TRBJ2-2; TRBD2 matches 9 bases. V trimming: 0 bases; J trimming: 3 bases; junction bases outside the gene matches: 6. Germline CDR1 and CDR2: SGHNT and YYREEE (reference sequence). The CDR3 sequence is 17 residues long. The CDR3 sequence: CASSLGGLAGHTGELFF. CDR3 DNA sequence: TGTGCCAGCAGCTTGGGGGGGCTAGCGGGGCACACCGGGGAGCTGTTTTTT.

This clone showed up just a few times. The J gene is TRBJ1-2, the V gene TRBV19; 8 nucleotides align to TRBD1. V shed 3 bases and J 5 bases; nucleotides not matched to a gene: 8. The CDR3 spans 15 residues. The germline CDR1 and CDR2 sequences are LNHDA and SQIVND (reference sequence). The CDR3 is CASSIEDRAEYGYTF. CDR3 nucleotide sequence: TGTGCCAGTAGTATTGAGGACAGGGCGGAATATGGCTACACCTTC.

This clone came up a few times. This chain's CDR3 is CASSPRLAGKYEQYF. The CDR3 DNA reads as TGTGCCAGCAGCCCGAGACTAGCGGGAAAGTACGAGCAGTACTTC. The chain employs TRBV7-2 and TRBJ2-7; 11 bases align to TRBD2. Germline CDR1 is SGHTA and CDR2 is FQGNSA. V dropped 5 bases and J dropped 4; count of bases not matched to a gene: 7. The CDR3 consists of 15 residues.

The rearrangement joins TRBV19 to TRBJ1-5; no clear D gene. Germline assignment: CDR1 LNHDA and CDR2 SQIVND (reference sequence). Trimming took off 5 bases at V and 2 bases at J, with 10 bases between the two ends. The CDR3 is 14 amino acids. The CDR3 region is CASSAVRGNQPQHF. The CDR3 DNA reads TGTGCCAGTAGTGCCGTCCGGGGCAATCAGCCCCAGCATTTT. Complete variable domain (other parts from reference TRBV19 and TRBJ1-5): DGGITQSPKYLFRKEGQNVTLSCEQNLNHDAMYWYRQDPGQGLRLIYYSQIVNDFQKGDIAEGYSVSREKKESFPLTVTSAQKNPTAFYLCASSAVRGNQPQHFGDGTRLSIL.

The table lists this clone with many counts. The CDR3 here is CASSPPGTGGQPQHF. CDR3 coding DNA: TGTGCCAGCTCACCACCGGGGACAGGGGGTCAGCCCCAGCATTTT. The V call is TRBV18, the J call TRBJ1-5; 11 bases align to TRBD1. CDR3 length equals 15 residues. Germline CDR1 and CDR2: KGHSH and LQKENI. V dropped 0 bases and J dropped 6; count of bases not matched to a gene: 1.

The chain combines TRBV9 with TRBJ1-6, with no clear D. The V gene lost 0 bases and the J gene lost 10 bases, with 2 bases spanning the gap. The CDR3 is made up of 11 amino acids. Germline-derived CDR1 and CDR2 are SGDLS and YYNGEE. CDR3 DNA sequence: TGTGCCAGCAGCGTAGCATCACCCCTCCACTTT. This sequence encodes CASSVASPLHF.

The chain carries TRBV9 and TRBJ2-3, with 7 positions matching TRBD2. CDR3 length equals 14 residues. Germline CDR1 is SGDLS and CDR2 is YYNGEE. The V segment lost 1 base and the J segment 4 bases; nucleotides outside the gene matches: 3. The CDR3 DNA reads TGTGCCAGCAGCGTACGACTAGCCCCAGATACGCAGTATTTT. Its translation: CASSVRLAPDTQYF.

The chain is built from TRBV7-2 and TRBJ1-5; D may be TRBD1 (6 bases). Germline V gene lookup returns CDR1 SGHTA and CDR2 FQGNSA. The CDR3 sequence is 12 residues long. Trimming pared 6 bases from V and 5 bases from J, leaving 8 bases between. The CDR3 here is CASRKGDQPQHF. Written as DNA, the CDR3 is TGTGCCAGCAGGAAGGGGGATCAGCCCCAGCATTTT.

This clone is classed as medium-sized. The chain links TRBV29-1 to TRBJ2-3, with TRBD2 matching 10 bases. The trim removed 6 bases at V and 2 bases at J, leaving 8 bases unmatched. Germline values: CDR1 SQVTM, CDR2 ANQGSEA. The CDR3 totals 15 residues. CDR3 amino acids: CSVDDSGGHTDTQYF. Here the CDR3 DNA reads TGCAGCGTCGACGATAGCGGGGGGCACACAGATACGCAGTATTTT.

The gene calls are TRBV7-6 and TRBJ2-7; D gene uncertain. This CDR3 comprises 12 residues. V lost 5 bases, J lost 3 bases, and 8 bases lay in between. CDR1 and CDR2 (germline): SGHVS, FNYEAQ. The CDR3 region is CASSPPGYEQYF. The DNA of the CDR3 is TGTGCCAGCAGCCCCCCCGGCTACGAGCAGTACTTC.

This clone came up a few times. This rearrangement joins TRBV7-6 to TRBJ2-1; D is unclear. This CDR3 spans 13 amino acids. V dropped 1 base and J dropped 8 bases, with 9 bases sitting between them. Germline-derived CDR1 and CDR2 are SGHVS and FNYEAQ. The DNA of the CDR3 is TGTGCCAGCAGCTTAGGTTCCGGGTATGAGCAGTTCTTC. This codes for CASSLGSGYEQFF.

J is TRBJ2-5 and V is TRBV6-6; a weak D match, TRBD2 (6 bases). Germline V lookup: CDR1 MNHNY, CDR2 SVGAGI (reference sequence). The length of the CDR3 is 13 residues. Trimming stripped 7 bases from V and 0 bases from J, with 9 bases between. DNA of the CDR3: TGTGCCAGCACGCGGGGACACCAAGAGACCCAGTACTTC. Protein: CASTRGHQETQYF.

In this sample, this clone turned up a few times. The chain recombines TRBV5-6 with TRBJ2-5; 7 bases match TRBD2. This CDR3 has 15 amino acids. The V and J ends lost 3 bases and 1 base, in that order; junction bases with no gene match: 6. In germline, CDR1 is SGHDT, CDR2 YYEEEE. The CDR3 loop reads CASSYRGLVQETQYF. In DNA, the CDR3 is TGTGCCAGCAGCTATCGAGGACTAGTCCAAGAGACCCAGTACTTC.

This clone has only a few counts. J is TRBJ2-1 and V is TRBV5-1; TRBD1 agrees at 8 bases. CDR3 length: 15 residues. V lost 5 bases to trimming and J lost 5 bases; unmatched junction nucleotides: 9. The germline CDR1 and CDR2 sequences are SGHRS and YFSETQ. The CDR3, as DNA: TGCGCCAGCAGTCAGCAGGGGGCTTCACACAATGAGCAGTTCTTC. This translates into CASSQQGASHNEQFF.

The V call is TRBV7-2, the J call TRBJ1-1, with TRBD1 as a possible D gene (5 bases). The V gene lost 2 bases and the J gene lost 8 bases, with 15 bases spanning the gap. CDR3 length: 14 amino acids. Germline CDR1 reads SGHTA; CDR2 reads FQGNSA. CDR3 sequence: CASSLPGGVGEAFF. CDR3 DNA: TGTGCCAGCAGCTTACCCGGGGGAGTGGGGGAAGCTTTCTTT.

This clone was seen a handful of times. V usage is TRBV7-8 and J usage is TRBJ1-1; the D gene is possibly TRBD1 (5 bases). V was shortened by 7 bases and J by 2 bases, with 14 bases between the two germline ends. The CDR3 sequence is 14 residues long. From germline, CDR1 is SGHVS and CDR2 FQNEAQ. The CDR3 sequence: CASKIGAANTEAFF. In DNA form, the CDR3 reads TGTGCCAGCAAGATAGGGGCGGCAAACACTGAAGCTTTCTTT.

This clone showed up just a few times. V usage is TRBV11-2 and J usage is TRBJ2-1, with 8 positions matching TRBD2. Per the germline V gene, CDR1 is SGHAT and CDR2 is FQNNGV. After removal of 6 bases from V and 3 bases from J, the junction contained 10 bases not matched to a gene. This CDR3 spans 16 amino acids. Written as DNA, the CDR3 is TGTGCCAGCAGGGGTGTGAGTAGCGGGGACTACAATGAGCAGTTCTTC. Translated: CASRGVSSGDYNEQFF.

This clone was counted only a few times. The chain links TRBV28 to TRBJ2-4, with TRBD1 as a possible D gene (6 bases). This CDR3 contains 14 residues. The ends were cut back, 2 bases at V and 6 bases at J, with 11 bases in the middle. CDR1 is MDHEN, CDR2 SYDVKM, per germline. CDR3: CASSLLWTVNIQYF. CDR3 nucleotide sequence: TGTGCCAGCAGTTTACTTTGGACAGTAAACATTCAGTACTTC.